The 9 T cell receptor beta chains presented below share a single source sample, sequenced in a study of blood T cell repertoires in COVID-19. The repertoire was sequenced with immunoSEQ multiplex PCR; TCRdb's copy has only in-frame clones and lacks some. This table holds around 100,000 clones, approximately 90% found once. The sequencing input was peripheral blood. Receptors originate from a human donor with active COVID-19. The donor label of this sample is uncertain.

The chain has TRBV7-6 and TRBJ2-1; D not resolved. The V gene's germline CDR1 is SGHVS and CDR2 FNYEAQ. V gave up 4 bases and J gave up 4 bases, with 5 bases separating them. The CDR3 runs 12 residues. In DNA, the CDR3 is TGTGCCAGCAGCTCCATGTACAATGAGCAGTTCTTC. Residues: CASSSMYNEQFF.

The chain uses TRBV4-1 and TRBJ1-2; perhaps TRBD1 as D (5 bases). Looked up from germline, CDR1 is MGHRA and CDR2 is YSYEKL. Trimming shortened V by 1 base and J by 0 bases, and 9 bases separated the two germline ends. The CDR3 spans 15 residues. The CDR3 reads CASSQVDRTNYGYTF. CDR3 sequence (DNA): TGCGCCAGCAGCCAAGTTGACAGAACTAACTATGGCTACACCTTC.

The chain links TRBV7-9 to TRBJ2-5, with 8 nucleotides matching TRBD1. The junction had 16 bases not matched to a gene; V was cut back by 2 bases and J by 5 bases. The length of the CDR3 is 18 residues. Germline V CDR1 and CDR2: SEHNR, FQNEAQ (reference sequence). CDR3 DNA sequence: TGTGCCAGCAGCTTACCGCCGGACAGGGCGGAAACCTTGGAGACCCAGTACTTC. Its translation: CASSLPPDRAETLETQYF.

The V call is TRBV5-3, the J call TRBJ2-1; TRBD2 agrees at 9 bases. TRBV5-3 is an ORF for which the function is uncertain. The CDR3 is made up of 17 amino acids. The V gene end was trimmed by 3 bases and the J gene end by 7 bases; junction bases not matched to a gene: 14. The CDR3: CARSCKAPAGGQNEQFF. As DNA, the CDR3 is TGTGCCAGAAGCTGCAAAGCCCCCGCGGGGGGGCAGAATGAGCAGTTCTTC.

This chain links TRBV6-6 with TRBJ1-2; the match to TRBD1 covers 9 bases. Germline loops: CDR1 MNHNY, CDR2 SVGAGI (reference sequence). The J segment lost 8 bases and the V segment lost 5 bases, leaving 12 bases of the junction unmatched. This CDR3 comprises 15 residues. The CDR3 sequence is CASSILTRTGVGYTF. CDR3 in DNA: TGTGCCAGCAGTATATTGACTAGGACAGGGGTCGGCTACACCTTC.

The chain couples TRBV6-5 to TRBJ2-2, with 8 positions matching TRBD2. The V segment lost 6 bases and the J segment 3 bases; nucleotides outside the gene matches: 6. The CDR3 totals 15 residues. Germline CDR1 MNHEY, CDR2 SVGAGI. The chain's CDR3 is CASRDGGADTGELFF. The DNA for the CDR3 is TGTGCCAGCAGAGACGGGGGGGCGGACACCGGGGAGCTGTTTTTT.

This chain joins TRBV6-1 and TRBJ2-3; 12 positions match TRBD2. Trimming at V came to 4 bases and at J to 9 bases, leaving 17 bases not matched to a gene. The length of the CDR3 is 18 residues. From germline, CDR1 is MNHNS and CDR2 SASEGT. The CDR3 loop is CASSVIAPGLAGLGTQYF. The CDR3 nucleotides read TGTGCCAGCAGTGTCATTGCCCCGGGACTAGCGGGCCTTGGAACGCAGTATTTT.

The rearrangement uses TRBV10-2 and TRBJ1-1; maybe TRBD1 (6 bases). CDR1 is WSHSY, CDR2 SAAADI, per germline. The CDR3 has 12 amino acids. Trimming pared 5 bases from V and 7 bases from J, leaving 11 bases between. CDR3: CASSTGNFEAFF. In nucleotides, the CDR3 is TGCGCCAGCAGTACAGGGAACTTTGAAGCTTTCTTT.

The chain has TRBV5-1 and TRBJ1-2; D may be TRBD1 (6 bases). The CDR3 runs to 16 residues. The V and J ends lost 3 bases and 0 bases respectively, with 15 bases between them. Germline CDR1 is SGHRS and CDR2 is YFSETQ. CDR3 region: CASSSLGDTTNYGYTF. The DNA for the CDR3 is TGCGCCAGCAGCTCGCTTGGGGACACCACTAACTATGGCTACACCTTC.